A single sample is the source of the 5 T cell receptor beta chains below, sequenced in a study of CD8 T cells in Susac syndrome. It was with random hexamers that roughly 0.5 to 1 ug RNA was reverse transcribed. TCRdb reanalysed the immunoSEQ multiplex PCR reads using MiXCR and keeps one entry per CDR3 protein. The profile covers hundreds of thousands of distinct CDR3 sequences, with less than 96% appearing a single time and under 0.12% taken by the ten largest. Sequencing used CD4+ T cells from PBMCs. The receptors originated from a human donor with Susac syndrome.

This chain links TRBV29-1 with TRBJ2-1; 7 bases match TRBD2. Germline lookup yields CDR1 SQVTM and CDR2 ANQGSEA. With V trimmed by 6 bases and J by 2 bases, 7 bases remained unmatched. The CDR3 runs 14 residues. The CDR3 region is CSVPGGRAYNEQFF. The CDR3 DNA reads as TGCAGCGTCCCTGGTGGGAGGGCCTACAATGAGCAGTTCTTC.

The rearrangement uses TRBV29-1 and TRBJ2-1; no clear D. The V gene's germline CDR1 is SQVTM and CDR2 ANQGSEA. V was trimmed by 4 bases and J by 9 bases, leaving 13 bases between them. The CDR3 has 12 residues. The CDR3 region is CSVAPANAEQFF. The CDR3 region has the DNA TGCAGCGTTGCCCCCGCCAATGCTGAGCAGTTCTTC.

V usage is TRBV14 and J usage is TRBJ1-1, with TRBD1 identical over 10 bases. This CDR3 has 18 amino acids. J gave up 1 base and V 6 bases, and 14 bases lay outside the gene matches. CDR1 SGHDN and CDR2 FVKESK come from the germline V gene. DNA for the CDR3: TGTGCCAGCAGACTACTAGTGGGGACAGGGGTGGAGAACACTGAAGCTTTCTTT. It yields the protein CASRLLVGTGVENTEAFF.

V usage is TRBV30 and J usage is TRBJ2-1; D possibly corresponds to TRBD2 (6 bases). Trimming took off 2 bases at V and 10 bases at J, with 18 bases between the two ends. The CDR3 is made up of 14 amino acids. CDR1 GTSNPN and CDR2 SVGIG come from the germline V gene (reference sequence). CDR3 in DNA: TGTGCCTGGAGTAGTTTACCGGGTGGAGGGGAGCAGTTCTTC. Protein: CAWSSLPGGGEQFF.

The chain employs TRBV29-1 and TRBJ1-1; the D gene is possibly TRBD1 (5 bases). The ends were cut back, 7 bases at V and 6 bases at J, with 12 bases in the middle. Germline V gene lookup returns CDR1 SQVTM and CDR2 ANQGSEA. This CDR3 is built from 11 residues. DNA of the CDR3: TGCAGCGGTGGGGGGGAGGCTGAAGCTTTCTTT. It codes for CSGGGEAEAFF.